The 25 T cell receptor beta chains given below trace back to one sample, sequenced in a study of patients and donors after allogeneic stem cell transplantation. TCRdb fed the RT-PCR reads into MiXCR, producing one record per CDR3 protein. This sample has about 15,000 distinct CDR3 sequences, with roughly a quarter found just once. Material for sequencing was blood, either unsorted or a sorted T cell fraction (not recorded which). These receptors were obtained from a human donor who was either an allogeneic HSCT recipient or a stem cell or donor lymphocyte infusion donor (not recorded which). It is not recorded whose cells these are; they may come from a transplant donor.

This clonotype was detected many times. The genes are TRBV18 and TRBJ1-1; 7 bases fit TRBD1. CDR1 and CDR2 (germline): KGHSH, LQKENI. The CDR3 extends over 14 amino acids. The V segment lost 3 bases and the J segment 1 base; nucleotides outside the gene matches: 2. DNA for the CDR3: TGTGCCAGCTCACCGCGGACAGGGAACACTGAAGCTTTCTTT. It is translated as CASSPRTGNTEAFF.

J is TRBJ2-3 and V is TRBV7-3; TRBD2 agrees at 9 bases. This CDR3 has 16 amino acids. The V and J ends lost 1 base and 6 bases, in that order; junction bases with no gene match: 8. The germline gives CDR1 SGHTA, CDR2 FQGTGA. This CDR3 is CASSLSPAGGLDTQYF. Written as DNA, the CDR3 is TGTGCCAGCAGCTTAAGCCCAGCGGGGGGTCTTGATACGCAGTATTTT. The whole variable domain, remainder taken from reference TRBV7-3 and TRBJ2-3, is GAGVSQTPSNKVTEKGKYVELRCDPISGHTALYWYRQSLGQGPEFLIYFQGTGAADDSGLPNDRFFAVRPEGSVSTLKIQRTERGDSAVYLCASSLSPAGGLDTQYFGPGTRLTVL.

This clonotype was picked up a small number of times. The chain has TRBV19 and TRBJ1-2; D perhaps matches TRBD1 (5 bases). Deletions cut 4 bases from V and 2 bases from J, with 11 bases between. The length of the CDR3 is 14 residues. Per germline, CDR1 LNHDA and CDR2 SQIVND (reference sequence). CDR3 nucleotide sequence: TGTGCCAGTAGTAGACAGACCAGGAACTATGGCTACACCTTC. Amino acids: CASSRQTRNYGYTF.

This clonotype appeared many times. The rearrangement uses TRBV5-1 and TRBJ1-1; D is possibly TRBD1 (5 bases). V was clipped by 0 bases and J by 3 bases, with 6 bases between them. CDR1 is SGHRS and CDR2 is YFSETQ in the germline V gene. The CDR3 is made up of 13 amino acids. The CDR3 DNA is TGCGCCAGCAGCTTGGGGGGCGACACTGAAGCTTTCTTT. Protein product: CASSLGGDTEAFF.

There are a few counts of this clonotype. The rearrangement uses TRBV3-1 and TRBJ1-2, with a weak D call TRBD1 (6 bases). Germline-derived CDR1 and CDR2 are LGHDT and YNNKEL (reference sequence). CDR3 length: 12 residues. The ends were cut back, 5 bases at V and 8 bases at J, with 12 bases in the middle. CDR3 DNA sequence: TGTGCCAGCAGCGAAGGGACAAGCGGCTACACCTTC. Translated, it gives CASSEGTSGYTF.

The V call is TRBV18, the J call TRBJ1-1; D call uncertain. Between the trimmed V and J ends, which lost 2 bases and 0 bases, there was a span of 10 bases. Germline V gene sequence: CDR1 KGHSH, CDR2 LQKENI. CDR3 length: 15 residues. The CDR3 reads CASSPGSTVNTEAFF. In nucleotides, the CDR3 is TGTGCCAGCTCACCAGGTTCTACTGTGAACACTGAAGCTTTCTTT.

This clonotype appeared a few times. The J gene is TRBJ1-6, the V gene TRBV10-3, with D hard to call. Germline V CDR1 and CDR2: ENHRY, SYGVKD. Deletions cut 2 bases from V and 0 bases from J, with 8 bases between. The CDR3 extends over 16 amino acids. The CDR3 DNA sequence: TGTGCCATCAGTGAGGCCCCTAGCTCCTATAATTCACCCCTCCACTTT. Translating gives CAISEAPSSYNSPLHF.

The V gene is TRBV3-1, the J gene TRBJ1-2, with D possibly matching TRBD1 (5 bases). Germline V gene data show CDR1 as LGHDT and CDR2 as YNNKEL (reference sequence). This CDR3 comprises 19 residues. V was cut by 0 bases and J by 2 bases, with 22 bases left in between. The CDR3 loop is CASSQDSVGRGTGNYGYTF. CDR3 nucleotide sequence: TGTGCCAGCAGCCAAGACTCCGTAGGGCGGGGGACGGGAAACTATGGCTACACCTTC.

This clonotype was observed a handful of times. The chain is built from TRBV12-3 or TRBV12-4 and TRBJ1-2; D is possibly TRBD1 (6 bases). The V end lost 5 bases, the J end lost 8 bases, and 15 bases lay between the germline ends. The CDR3 extends over 13 amino acids. DNA for the CDR3: TGTGCCAGCAGTCTCACAGGGATGGGGGGCTACACCTTC. This encodes CASSLTGMGGYTF.

This clonotype was seen many times. The chain has TRBV12-3 or TRBV12-4 and TRBJ1-2; D call uncertain. V gave up 0 bases and J gave up 4 bases, with 9 bases separating them. The CDR3 totals 14 residues. Written as DNA, the CDR3 is TGTGCCAGCAGTTTAGCGAGGCTCGCCTATGGCTACACCTTC. Amino acid sequence: CASSLARLAYGYTF.

J is TRBJ2-3 and V is TRBV5-1, with 9 positions matching TRBD1. Germline V gene data show CDR1 as SGHRS and CDR2 as YFSETQ. This CDR3 has 15 amino acids. V lost 4 bases to trimming and J lost 3 bases; unmatched junction nucleotides: 6. The chain's CDR3 is CASSPGQGVTDTQYF. CDR3 DNA sequence: TGCGCCAGCAGCCCGGGACAGGGTGTGACAGATACGCAGTATTTT.

Many counts were recorded for this clonotype. This chain connects TRBV28 to TRBJ1-6; D unresolved. V was clipped by 3 bases and J by 0 bases, with 6 bases between them. CDR1 and CDR2 (germline): MDHEN, SYDVKM. This CDR3 comprises 15 residues. The DNA of the CDR3 is TGTGCCAGCAGTTTGGCCAGCTCCTATAATTCACCCCTCCACTTT. Translation: CASSLASSYNSPLHF.

The table lists this clonotype with a few counts. The chain is built from TRBV12-3 or TRBV12-4 and TRBJ1-1, with D unresolved. The V gene lost 7 bases and the J gene lost 0 bases, with 9 bases spanning the gap. CDR3 length: 13 residues. The DNA of the CDR3 is TGTGCCAGCACCCTACATGTGAACACTGAAGCTTTCTTT. This sequence encodes CASTLHVNTEAFF.

Ten or more counts support this clonotype. The chain links TRBV5-6 to TRBJ1-3; no clear D. Germline CDR1 is SGHDT and CDR2 is YYEEEE. V was cut by 1 base and J by 1 base, with 6 bases left in between. The CDR3 sequence is 14 residues long. CDR3 bases: TGTGCCAGCAGCTTGTTGGGTTCTGGAAACACCATATATTTT. Translation gives CASSLLGSGNTIYF.

This clonotype was picked up a small number of times. J is TRBJ1-1 and V is TRBV3-1; maybe TRBD1 (5 bases). Germline V gene data show CDR1 as LGHDT and CDR2 as YNNKEL (reference sequence). The CDR3 covers 13 residues. V lost 4 bases to trimming and J lost 2 bases, with 8 bases between them. For the CDR3, the DNA is TGTGCCAGCAGCCCCGGGGCCAACACTGAAGCTTTCTTT. Translation gives CASSPGANTEAFF.

The table lists this clonotype with a few counts. The chain combines TRBV27 with TRBJ2-7, with 10 positions matching TRBD1. CDR1 is MNHEY, CDR2 SMNVEV, per germline (reference sequence). The length of the CDR3 is 15 residues. J gave up 0 bases and V 5 bases, and 4 bases lay outside the gene matches. CDR3 protein: CASSRGTGDSYEQYF. The CDR3 DNA is TGTGCCAGCAGTCGGGGGACAGGGGACTCCTACGAGCAGTACTTC.

The chain couples TRBV7-8 to TRBJ1-1; 8 nucleotides agree with TRBD1. This CDR3 comprises 18 residues. Germline CDR1 SGHVS, CDR2 FQNEAQ. J lost 5 bases, V lost 5 bases, and 19 bases had no gene match. The CDR3 nucleotides read TGTGCCAGCAGCCTTCGACGTAAAAACAGGGGGGTTAGGACTGAAGCTTTCTTT. It is translated as CASSLRRKNRGVRTEAFF. The full variable domain, in which reference TRBV7-8 and TRBJ1-1 provide the parts outside the CDR3, is GAGVSQSPRYKVAKRGQDVALRCDPISGHVSLFWYQQALGQGPEFLTYFQNEAQLDKSGLPSDRFFAERPEGSVSTLKIQRTQQEDSAVYLCASSLRRKNRGVRTEAFFGQGTRLTVV.

This clonotype counts as large. The chain employs TRBV7-9 and TRBJ1-1; D not certain. The CDR3 totals 15 residues. V was clipped by 4 bases and J by 0 bases, with 12 bases between them. The germline V gene encodes CDR1 SEHNR and CDR2 FQNEAQ (reference sequence). DNA for the CDR3: TGTGCCAGCAGCTCAACGGTCGGAATGAACACTGAAGCTTTCTTT. Residues: CASSSTVGMNTEAFF.

The table lists this clonotype with a few counts. This chain uses TRBV5-1 with TRBJ1-5; TRBD1 might be the D (5 bases). Germline V gene lookup returns CDR1 SGHRS and CDR2 YFSETQ. V was cut by 4 bases and J by 1 base, with 12 bases left in between. CDR3 length: 15 amino acids. The DNA for the CDR3 is TGCGCCAGCAGCCCCGGGACTGGGAGCAATCAGCCCCAGCATTTT. Amino acid sequence: CASSPGTGSNQPQHF.

This chain connects TRBV4-3 to TRBJ1-6; 9 bases align to TRBD1. This CDR3 comprises 14 residues. V lost 5 bases to trimming and J lost 8 bases; unmatched junction nucleotides: 4. CDR1 is LGHNA, CDR2 YSLEER, per germline. The CDR3 nucleotides read TGCGCCAGCAGCGATGACAGGGGGTATTCACCCCTCCACTTT. Its protein product is CASSDDRGYSPLHF.

This clonotype has more than one count but fewer than ten. The chain uses TRBV20-1 and TRBJ1-1; no firm D call. Germline CDR1 DFQATT, CDR2 SNEGSKA (reference sequence). CDR3 length equals 12 residues. V was shortened by 6 bases and J by 11 bases, with 19 bases between the two germline ends. CDR3 sequence: CSARRTKVGAFF. CDR3 DNA: TGCAGTGCCAGGAGGACCAAGGTTGGGGCTTTCTTT.

The chain recombines TRBV2 with TRBJ1-2; 9 bases line up with TRBD1. Germline CDR1 is SNHLY and CDR2 is FYNNEI. The junction had 2 bases not matched to a gene; V was cut back by 6 bases and J by 6 bases. CDR3 size: 12 residues. This CDR3 reads CASSRTGDGYTF. Here the CDR3 DNA reads TGTGCCAGCAGCAGGACAGGGGATGGCTACACCTTC. The full variable domain, its missing parts supplied by reference TRBV2 and TRBJ1-2, is EPEVTQTPSHQVTQMGQEVILRCVPISNHLYFYWYRQILGQKVEFLVSFYNNEISEKSEIFDDQFSVERPDGSNFTLKIRSTKLEDSAMYFCASSRTGDGYTFGSGTRLTVV.

The chain is built from TRBV5-4 and TRBJ1-5; D call uncertain. Germline lookup yields CDR1 SGHNT and CDR2 YYREEE (reference sequence). Trimming left V 0 bases short and J 7 bases short, with 14 bases between. The CDR3 runs 15 residues. CDR3 coding DNA: TGTGCCAGCAGCTTGGGAGGGAACGCAGGACAGCCCCAGCATTTT. This gives the protein CASSLGGNAGQPQHF.

This clonotype appeared a few times. V and J are TRBV5-1 and TRBJ1-1; no reliable D call. CDR1 and CDR2 (germline): SGHRS, YFSETQ. The length of the CDR3 is 17 residues. Trimming removed 1 base from V and 0 bases from J, with 16 bases in between. This CDR3 reads CASSLSRARRMNTEAFF. In DNA, the CDR3 is TGCGCCAGCAGCTTGTCGAGGGCGCGCAGGATGAACACTGAAGCTTTCTTT.

This clonotype has a handful of counts. The J gene is TRBJ1-4, the V gene TRBV15; D is unresolved. Between the trimmed V and J ends, which lost 2 bases and 5 bases, there was a span of 3 bases. The CDR3 consists of 12 residues. Germline loops: CDR1 LNHNV, CDR2 YYDKDF (reference sequence). The CDR3 loop reads CATSRWNEKLFF. CDR3 bases: TGTGCCACCAGCAGATGGAATGAAAAACTGTTTTTT. The full variable domain, its missing parts supplied by reference TRBV15 and TRBJ1-4, is DAMVIQNPRYQVTQFGKPVTLSCSQTLNHNVMYWYQQKSSQAPKLLFHYYDKDFNNEADTPDNFQSRRPNTSFCFLDIRSPGLGDTAMYLCATSRWNEKLFFGSGTQLSVL.